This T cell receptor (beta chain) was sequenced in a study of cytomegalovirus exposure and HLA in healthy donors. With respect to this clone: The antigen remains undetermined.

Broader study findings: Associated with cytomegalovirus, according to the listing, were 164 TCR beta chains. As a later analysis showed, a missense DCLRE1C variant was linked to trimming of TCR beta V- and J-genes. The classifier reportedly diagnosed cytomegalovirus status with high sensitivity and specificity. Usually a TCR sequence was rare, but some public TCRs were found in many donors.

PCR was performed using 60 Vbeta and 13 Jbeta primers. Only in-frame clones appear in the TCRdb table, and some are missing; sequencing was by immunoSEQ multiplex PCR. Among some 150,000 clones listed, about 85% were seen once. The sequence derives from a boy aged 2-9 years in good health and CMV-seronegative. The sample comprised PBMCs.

The CDR3 coding sequence is TGTGCCAGCAGCCTCACCCAGGGTCACTATGGCTACACCTTC. This codes for CASSLTQGHYGYTF. V and J are TRBV9 and TRBJ1-2; possibly TRBD1 for D (5 bases). This CDR3 spans 14 amino acids. Germline V gives CDR1 SGDLS, CDR2 YYNGEE. V shed 4 bases and J shed 3 bases, with 13 bases lying between them.